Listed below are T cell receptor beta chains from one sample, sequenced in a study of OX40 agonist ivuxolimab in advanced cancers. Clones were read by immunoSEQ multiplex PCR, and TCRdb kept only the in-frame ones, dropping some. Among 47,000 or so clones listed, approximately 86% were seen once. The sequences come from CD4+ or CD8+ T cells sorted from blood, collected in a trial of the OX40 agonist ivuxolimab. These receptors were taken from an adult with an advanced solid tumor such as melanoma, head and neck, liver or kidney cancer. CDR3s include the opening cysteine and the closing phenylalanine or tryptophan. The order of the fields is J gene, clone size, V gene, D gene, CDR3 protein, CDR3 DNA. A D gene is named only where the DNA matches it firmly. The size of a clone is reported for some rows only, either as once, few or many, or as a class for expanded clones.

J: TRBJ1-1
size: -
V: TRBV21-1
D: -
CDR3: CASSAHRGRHTEAFF
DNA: TGTGCCAGCAGCGCTCACAGGGGGCGGCACACTGAAGCTTTCTTT

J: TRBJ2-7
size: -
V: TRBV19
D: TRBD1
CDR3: CASSISLDRPYEQYF
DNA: TGTGCCAGTAGTATATCATTGGACAGGCCCTACGAGCAGTACTTC

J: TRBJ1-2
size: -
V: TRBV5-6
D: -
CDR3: CASSFPGSLKGYTF
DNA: TGTGCCAGCAGCTTCCCTGGCAGTCTTAAGGGCTACACCTTC

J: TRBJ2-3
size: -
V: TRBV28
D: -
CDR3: CASSLVQGALSTSTDTQYF
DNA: TGTGCCAGCAGTTTAGTCCAGGGCGCGTTAAGTACTAGCACAGATACGCAGTATTTT

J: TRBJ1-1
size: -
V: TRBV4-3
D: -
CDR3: CASSQEFRKGTEAFF
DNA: TGCGCCAGCAGCCAAGAATTCAGGAAGGGCACTGAAGCTTTCTTT

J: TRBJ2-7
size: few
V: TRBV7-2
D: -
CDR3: CATSAEQYF
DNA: TGTGCCACCAGTGCCGAGCAGTACTTC

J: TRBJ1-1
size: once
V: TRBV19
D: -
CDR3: CASSIQGRAEAFF
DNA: TGTGCCAGTAGTATCCAGGGAAGGGCTGAAGCTTTCTTT

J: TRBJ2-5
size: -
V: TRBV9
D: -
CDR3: CASSGGGDRDETQYF
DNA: TGTGCCAGCAGCGGGGGAGGAGACAGGGATGAGACCCAGTACTTC

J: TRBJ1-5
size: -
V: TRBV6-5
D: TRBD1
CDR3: CASSPQGGIAAQHF
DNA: TGTGCCAGCAGTCCGCAGGGGGGAATTGCAGCCCAGCATTTT

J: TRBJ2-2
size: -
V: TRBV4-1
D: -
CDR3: CASSHRDRELFF
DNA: TGCGCCAGCAGCCACCGTGACCGGGAGCTGTTTTTT

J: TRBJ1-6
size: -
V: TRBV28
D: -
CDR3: CASSFNSPLHF
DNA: TGTGCCAGCAGTTTTAATTCACCCCTCCACTTT

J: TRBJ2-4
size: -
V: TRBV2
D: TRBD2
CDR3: CASTIGGRDIQYF
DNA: TGTGCCAGCACCATCGGGGGGAGGGACATTCAGTACTTC

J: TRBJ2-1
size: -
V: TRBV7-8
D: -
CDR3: CASSLRSSAYNEQFF
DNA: TGTGCCAGCAGCTTAAGGTCCAGCGCCTACAATGAGCAGTTCTTC

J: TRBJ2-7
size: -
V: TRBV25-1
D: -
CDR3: CASSEWDLEYEQYF
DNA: TGTGCCAGCAGTGAATGGGATCTTGAGTACGAGCAGTACTTC